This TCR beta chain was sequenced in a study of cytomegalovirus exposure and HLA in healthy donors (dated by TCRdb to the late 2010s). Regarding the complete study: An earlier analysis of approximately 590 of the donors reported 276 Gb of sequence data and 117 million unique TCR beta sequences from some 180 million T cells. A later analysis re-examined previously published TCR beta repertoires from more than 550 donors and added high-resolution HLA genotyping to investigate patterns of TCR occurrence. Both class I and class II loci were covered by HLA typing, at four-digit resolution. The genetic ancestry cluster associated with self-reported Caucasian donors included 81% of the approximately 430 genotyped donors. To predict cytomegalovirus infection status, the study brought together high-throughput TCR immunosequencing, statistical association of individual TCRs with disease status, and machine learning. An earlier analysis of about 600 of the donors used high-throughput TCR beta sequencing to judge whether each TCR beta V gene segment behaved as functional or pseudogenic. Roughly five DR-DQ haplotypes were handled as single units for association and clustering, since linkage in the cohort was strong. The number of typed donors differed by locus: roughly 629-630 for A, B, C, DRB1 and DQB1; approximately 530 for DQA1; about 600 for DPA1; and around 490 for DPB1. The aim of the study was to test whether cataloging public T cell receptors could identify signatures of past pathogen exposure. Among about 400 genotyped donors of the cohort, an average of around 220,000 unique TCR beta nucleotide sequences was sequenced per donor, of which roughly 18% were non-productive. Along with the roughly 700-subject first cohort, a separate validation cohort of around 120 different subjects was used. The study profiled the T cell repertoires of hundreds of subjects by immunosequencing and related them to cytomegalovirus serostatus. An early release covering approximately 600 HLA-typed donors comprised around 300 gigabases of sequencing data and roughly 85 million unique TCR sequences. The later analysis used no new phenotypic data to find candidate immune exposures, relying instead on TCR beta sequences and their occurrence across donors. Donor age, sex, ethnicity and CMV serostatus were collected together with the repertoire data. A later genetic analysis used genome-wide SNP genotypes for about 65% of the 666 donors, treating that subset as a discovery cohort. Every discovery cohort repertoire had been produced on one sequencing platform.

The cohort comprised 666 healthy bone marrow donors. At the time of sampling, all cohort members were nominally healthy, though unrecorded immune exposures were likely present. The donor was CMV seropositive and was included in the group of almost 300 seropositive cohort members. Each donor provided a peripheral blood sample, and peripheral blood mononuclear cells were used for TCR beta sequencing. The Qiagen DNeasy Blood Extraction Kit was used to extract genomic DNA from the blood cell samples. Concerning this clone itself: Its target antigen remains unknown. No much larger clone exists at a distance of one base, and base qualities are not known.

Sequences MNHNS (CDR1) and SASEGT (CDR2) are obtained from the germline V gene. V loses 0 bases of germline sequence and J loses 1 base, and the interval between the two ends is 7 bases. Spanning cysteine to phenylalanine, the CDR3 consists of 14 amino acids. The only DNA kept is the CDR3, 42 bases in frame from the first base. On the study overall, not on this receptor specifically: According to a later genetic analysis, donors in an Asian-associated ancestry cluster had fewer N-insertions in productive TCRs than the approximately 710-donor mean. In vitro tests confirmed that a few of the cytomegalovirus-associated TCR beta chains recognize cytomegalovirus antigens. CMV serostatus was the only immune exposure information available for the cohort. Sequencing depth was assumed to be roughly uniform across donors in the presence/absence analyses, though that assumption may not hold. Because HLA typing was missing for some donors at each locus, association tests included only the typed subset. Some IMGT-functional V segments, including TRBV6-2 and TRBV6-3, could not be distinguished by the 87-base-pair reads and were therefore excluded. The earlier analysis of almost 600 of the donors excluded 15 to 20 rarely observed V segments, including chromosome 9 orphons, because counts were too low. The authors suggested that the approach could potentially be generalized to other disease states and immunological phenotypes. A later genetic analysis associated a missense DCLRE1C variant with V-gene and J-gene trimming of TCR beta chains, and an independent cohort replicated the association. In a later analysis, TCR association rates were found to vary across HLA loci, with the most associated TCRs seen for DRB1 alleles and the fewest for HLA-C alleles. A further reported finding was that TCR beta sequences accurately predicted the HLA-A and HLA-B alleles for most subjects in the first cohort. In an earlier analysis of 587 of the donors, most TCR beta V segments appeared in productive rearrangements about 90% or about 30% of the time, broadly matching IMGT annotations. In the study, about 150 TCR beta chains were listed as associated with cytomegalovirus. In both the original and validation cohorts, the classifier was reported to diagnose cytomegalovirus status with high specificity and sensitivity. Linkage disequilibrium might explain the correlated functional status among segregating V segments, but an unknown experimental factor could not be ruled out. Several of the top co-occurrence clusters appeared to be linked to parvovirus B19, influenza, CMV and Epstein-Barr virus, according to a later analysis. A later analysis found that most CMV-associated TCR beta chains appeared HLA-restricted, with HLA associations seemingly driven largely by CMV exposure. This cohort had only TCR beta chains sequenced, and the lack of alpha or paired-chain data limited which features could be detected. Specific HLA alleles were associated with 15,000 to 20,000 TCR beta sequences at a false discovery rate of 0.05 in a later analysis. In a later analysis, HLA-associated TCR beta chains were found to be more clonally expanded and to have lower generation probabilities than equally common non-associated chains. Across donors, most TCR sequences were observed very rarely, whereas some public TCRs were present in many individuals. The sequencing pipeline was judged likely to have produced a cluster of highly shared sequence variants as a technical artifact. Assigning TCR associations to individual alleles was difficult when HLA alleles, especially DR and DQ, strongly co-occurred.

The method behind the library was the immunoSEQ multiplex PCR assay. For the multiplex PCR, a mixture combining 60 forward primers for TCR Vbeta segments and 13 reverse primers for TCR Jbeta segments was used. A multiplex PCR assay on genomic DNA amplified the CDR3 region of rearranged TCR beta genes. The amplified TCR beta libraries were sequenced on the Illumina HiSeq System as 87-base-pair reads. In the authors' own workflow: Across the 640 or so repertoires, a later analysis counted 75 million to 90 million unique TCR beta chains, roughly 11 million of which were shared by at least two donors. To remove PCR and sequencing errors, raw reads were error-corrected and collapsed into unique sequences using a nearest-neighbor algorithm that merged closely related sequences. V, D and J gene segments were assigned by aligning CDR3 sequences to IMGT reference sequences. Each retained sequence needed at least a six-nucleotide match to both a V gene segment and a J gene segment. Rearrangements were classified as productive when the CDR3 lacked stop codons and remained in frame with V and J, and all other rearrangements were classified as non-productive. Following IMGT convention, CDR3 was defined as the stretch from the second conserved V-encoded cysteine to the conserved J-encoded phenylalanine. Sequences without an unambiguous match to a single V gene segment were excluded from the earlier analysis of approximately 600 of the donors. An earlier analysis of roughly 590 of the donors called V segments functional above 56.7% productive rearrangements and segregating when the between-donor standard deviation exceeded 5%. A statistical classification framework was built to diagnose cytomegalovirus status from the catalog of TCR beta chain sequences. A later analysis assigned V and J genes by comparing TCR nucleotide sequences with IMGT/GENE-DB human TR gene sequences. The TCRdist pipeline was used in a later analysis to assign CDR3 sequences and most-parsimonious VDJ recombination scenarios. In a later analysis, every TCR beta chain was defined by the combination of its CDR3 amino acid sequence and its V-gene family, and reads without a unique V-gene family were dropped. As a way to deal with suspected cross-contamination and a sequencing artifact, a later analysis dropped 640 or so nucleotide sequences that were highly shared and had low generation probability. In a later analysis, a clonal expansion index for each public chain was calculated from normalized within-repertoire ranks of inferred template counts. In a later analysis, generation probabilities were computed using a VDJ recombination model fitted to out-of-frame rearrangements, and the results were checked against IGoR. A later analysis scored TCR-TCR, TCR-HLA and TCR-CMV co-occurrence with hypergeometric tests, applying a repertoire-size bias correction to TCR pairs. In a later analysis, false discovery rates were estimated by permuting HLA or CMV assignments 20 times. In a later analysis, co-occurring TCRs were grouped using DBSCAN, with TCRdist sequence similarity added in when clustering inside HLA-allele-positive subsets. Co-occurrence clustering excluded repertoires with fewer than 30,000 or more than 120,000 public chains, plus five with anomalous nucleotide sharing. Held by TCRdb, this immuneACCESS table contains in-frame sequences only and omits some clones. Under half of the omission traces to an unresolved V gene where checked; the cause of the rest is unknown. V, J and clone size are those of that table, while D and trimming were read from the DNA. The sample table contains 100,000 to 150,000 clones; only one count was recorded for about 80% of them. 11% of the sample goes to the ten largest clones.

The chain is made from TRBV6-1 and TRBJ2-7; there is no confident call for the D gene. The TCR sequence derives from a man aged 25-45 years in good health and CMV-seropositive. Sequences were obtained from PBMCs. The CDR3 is CASSEAGQSYEQYF. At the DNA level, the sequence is TGTGCCAGCAGTGAAGCGGGCCAGTCCTACGAGCAGTACTTC.